This T cell receptor beta chain appears in the sequencing data of a study of memory CD4+ T cells and cytomegalovirus serostatus. Study background: Of the healthy Belgian adults, 9 were CMV seropositive and fewer than 30 seronegative.

Study-level results: Of 150 to 200 reported CMV TCRbeta sequences, roughly 67 were found in memory CD4+ repertoires.

About this clone: The antigen is not known.

TCRdb keeps only in-frame clones here, not all; method: immunoSEQ multiplex PCR. The profile covers 70,000 or so clones, with about 73% appearing a single time and approximately 2.8% taken by the ten largest. V was clipped by 5 bases and J by 1 base; unmatched bases: 6. The CDR3 has 16 amino acids. Germline V gene data show CDR1 as PRHDT and CDR2 as FYEKMQ (reference sequence). The sort gate was single viable CD3+CD4+CD8-CD45RO+ cells for memory CD4+ T cells. CD4+ T cells were isolated by positive magnetic selection. The V and J genes are TRBV13 and TRBJ1-5; 9 bases map to TRBD1. This receptor was identified in an adult in good health and CMV-seropositive. The sequencing input was memory CD4+ T cells from blood. CDR3 DNA sequence: TGTGCCAGCAGCCCACCGGACAGGGGAAGCAATCAGCCCCAGCATTTT. Protein sequence: CASSPPDRGSNQPQHF.